This TCR beta chain emerged from a study of T cell changes during pregnancy in multiple sclerosis. V trimming: 4 bases; J trimming: 8 bases; junction bases outside the gene matches: 10. Germline CDR1 reads LGHNA; CDR2 reads YSLEER. The length of the CDR3 is 15 residues. Method: immunoSEQ multiplex PCR; TCRdb's copy keeps in-frame clones and lacks some. This sample carries about 15,000 clones, about 83% of them seen once, and the ten largest clones take more than 8%. V and J are TRBV4-3 and TRBJ1-4; 7 positions match TRBD1. The TCR was taken from a female donor in good health, enrolled as a control in a pregnancy study. The sample here was CD8+ T cells from peripheral blood mononuclear cells, taken in the second trimester of pregnancy. CDR3 loop: CASSLRQGIREKLFF. CDR3 in DNA: TGCGCCAGCAGCCTAAGACAGGGCATTCGAGAAAAACTGTTTTTT.